The sequence of this T cell receptor (beta chain) was determined in a study of blood T cell repertoires in COVID-19. Study background: The United States, Italy and Spain were the sources of the acute and convalescent COVID-19 samples.

Produced via immunoSEQ multiplex PCR; TCRdb's table is partial and in-frame only. Here the sample spans more than 110,000 clones, around 76% being singletons. V was shortened by 3 bases and J by 6 bases, with 18 bases between the two germline ends. The CDR3 is 15 amino acids. Germline V gene lookup returns CDR1 SNHLY and CDR2 FYNNEI. This chain links TRBV2 with TRBJ2-7, with D unresolved. The clonotype originates from a man aged 80 or over with acute or convalescent COVID-19. Sequenced: peripheral blood. In DNA, the CDR3 is TGTGCCAGCAGTGATCTTGGTCCAAATGGCGGCGAGCAGTACTTC. This encodes CASSDLGPNGGEQYF.